The T cell receptor (beta chain) under discussion was sequenced for a study of T cell responses to AZD1222 COVID-19 vaccine. Details on this clone: Antigen specificity is unknown.

Between the trimmed V and J ends, which lost 3 bases and 5 bases, there was a span of 5 bases. This CDR3 is built from 13 residues. The study's findings and limits: Among the donors, most were white British and more were female, and clonal diversity was possibly underestimated. The number of AZD1222 recipients seropositive at baseline was only five to seven.

The repertoire was sequenced with immunoSEQ multiplex PCR; TCRdb's copy has only in-frame clones and lacks some. Of 150,000 to 200,000 clones in the sample, approximately 93% were seen once. This sequence originates from an adult in good health. Material: peripheral blood, obtained on day 0 of AZD1222 vaccination. The rearrangement links TRBV12-3 or TRBV12-4 to TRBJ1-6; D unresolved. CDR3 loop: CASSFVDNSPLHF. The DNA for the CDR3 is TGTGCCAGCAGTTTTGTTGATAATTCACCCCTCCACTTT.